In its sample, the clone carrying this TCR beta chain was seen a few times. Its antigen is unidentified. CDR3 length equals 13 residues. The germline V and J ends were trimmed by 5 bases and 2 bases, with 10 bases remaining between them. Germline CDR1 SGHTA, CDR2 FQGNSA. This sample stems from a study of T cells after yellow fever vaccination. Study-level findings and limits: Overlap between CD4 and CD8 compartments was detected for a small share of clonotypes.

TCRdb ran MiXCR on the 5' RACE reads and lists one entry per CDR3 protein. The data contain 510,000 or so distinct CDR3 sequences, 15% to 20% of them singletons. The gene calls are TRBV7-2 and TRBJ2-7; D ambiguous. Specimen: PBMCs, collected 15 days after the yellow fever booster vaccination. The clonotype was recovered from a man younger than 45 who received the YFV17D yellow fever vaccine. In nucleotides, the CDR3 is TGTGCCAGCAGCCCGATCCATCCCTACGAGCAGTACTTC. This translates into CASSPIHPYEQYF.